Each of the 12 T cell receptor beta chains below was sequenced from the same sample in a study of T cells in Graves' hyperthyroidism and ophthalmopathy. The CDR3 regions of TCR beta were amplified from RNA transcripts. TCR CDR3 underwent first-round RT-PCR with the HTBI primer set. TCRdb fed the multiplex PCR reads into MiXCR, producing one record per CDR3 protein. The repertoire has about 270,000 distinct CDR3 sequences, less than 30% of them found once; the top ten carry 25% to 30%. Source material: blood. The source of these receptors is a man aged 40-49 years with Graves' hyperthyroidism that later progressed to Graves' ophthalmopathy.

V is TRBV12-3 or TRBV12-4 and J is TRBJ2-3, with 7 bases lining up with TRBD1. V lost 6 bases, J lost 0 bases, and 3 bases stayed unmatched. This CDR3 contains 14 residues. DNA for the CDR3: TGTGCCAGCAGCGACAGGGCAAGCACAGATACGCAGTATTTT. Its protein product is CASSDRASTDTQYF.

This clonotype was seen many times. V usage is TRBV3-1 and J usage is TRBJ2-7; D perhaps matches TRBD2 (5 bases). This CDR3 spans 12 amino acids. CDR1 LGHDT and CDR2 YNNKEL come from the germline V gene (reference sequence). V lost 3 bases and J 7 bases, leaving 10 bases between the germline ends. This CDR3 is CASSQEVREQYF. The CDR3 DNA reads TGTGCCAGCAGCCAGGAGGTGAGGGAGCAGTACTTC.

This clonotype came up many times. The chain combines TRBV2 with TRBJ2-5; 8 bases match TRBD1. The germline V gene encodes CDR1 SNHLY and CDR2 FYNNEI. V gave up 6 bases and J gave up 3 bases; unmatched junction bases: 9. The CDR3 is made up of 15 amino acids. The CDR3 reads CASRARDRRKETQYF. CDR3 in DNA: TGTGCCAGCAGAGCCCGGGACAGGAGGAAAGAGACCCAGTACTTC.

The sample holds many counts of this clonotype. This sequence joins TRBV20-1 and TRBJ1-5; no clear D. Trimming cost V 0 bases and J 0 bases, with 3 bases left between them. Germline V gene lookup returns CDR1 DFQATT and CDR2 SNEGSKA (reference sequence). The CDR3 length is 13 residues. The CDR3 nucleotides are TGCAGTGCTAGAGACACTAGCAATCAGCCCCAGCATTTT. This translates into CSARDTSNQPQHF.

The chain has TRBV28 and TRBJ2-5; 13 positions match TRBD2. Germline CDR1 is MDHEN and CDR2 is SYDVKM. The CDR3 is 17 residues long. With V trimmed by 4 bases and J by 1 base, 6 bases remained unmatched. CDR3 sequence (DNA): TGTGCCAGCAGTTCCTCTGGACTAGCGGGAGCCCAAGAGACCCAGTACTTC. This sequence encodes CASSSSGLAGAQETQYF.

The rearrangement uses TRBV19 and TRBJ1-5; D might be TRBD1 (5 bases). The CDR3 sequence is 14 residues long. Trimming stripped 5 bases from V and 2 bases from J, with 10 bases between. Germline loops: CDR1 LNHDA, CDR2 SQIVND (reference sequence). The CDR3, as DNA: TGTGCCAGTAGTCGGGGACGGGGCAATCAGCCCCAGCATTTT. Translating it yields CASSRGRGNQPQHF. The full variable domain, rest sourced from reference TRBV19 and TRBJ1-5, is DGGITQSPKYLFRKEGQNVTLSCEQNLNHDAMYWYRQDPGQGLRLIYYSQIVNDFQKGDIAEGYSVSREKKESFPLTVTSAQKNPTAFYLCASSRGRGNQPQHFGDGTRLSIL.

The gene calls are TRBV24-1 and TRBJ2-5, with D uncertain. Germline V lookup: CDR1 KGHDR, CDR2 SFDVKD. The CDR3 spans 12 residues. Trimming cost V 4 bases and J 4 bases, with 6 bases left between them. In DNA form, the CDR3 reads TGTGCCACCAGTGACGCCAGAGAGACCCAGTACTTC. As protein: CATSDARETQYF.

This clonotype was picked up many times. V gene TRBV15 combines with J gene TRBJ2-7, with D unclear. Trimming left V 0 bases short and J 4 bases short, with 7 bases between. CDR1 LNHNV and CDR2 YYDKDF come from the germline V gene (reference sequence). This CDR3 is 13 amino acids long. DNA for the CDR3: TGTGCCACCAGCAGAGAGAGTGTTTACGAGCAGTACTTC. It codes for CATSRESVYEQYF. Complete variable domain (other parts from reference TRBV15 and TRBJ2-7): DAMVIQNPRYQVTQFGKPVTLSCSQTLNHNVMYWYQQKSSQAPKLLFHYYDKDFNNEADTPDNFQSRRPNTSFCFLDIRSPGLGDTAMYLCATSRESVYEQYFGPGTRLTVT.

This clonotype was recorded many times. The V call is TRBV9, the J call TRBJ1-6; D may be TRBD1 (6 bases). The V gene lost 0 bases and the J gene lost 9 bases, with 13 bases spanning the gap. The CDR3 spans 15 residues. Germline loops: CDR1 SGDLS, CDR2 YYNGEE. CDR3 in amino acids: CASSVDSGVGSPLHF. The CDR3 bases are TGTGCCAGCAGCGTAGATTCAGGGGTTGGTTCACCCCTCCACTTT.

This clonotype was seen many times. This chain connects TRBV2 to TRBJ2-5; 9 bases are a match to TRBD2. The germline gives CDR1 SNHLY, CDR2 FYNNEI. The CDR3 extends over 15 amino acids. Trimming took 6 bases from V and 1 from J; bases not matched to a gene: 6. CDR3 nucleotides: TGTGCCAGCAGGCCGGGACTAGCCTCCCAAGAGACCCAGTACTTC. Its translation: CASRPGLASQETQYF.

There are many counts of this clonotype. The rearrangement uses TRBV4-1 and TRBJ2-7; D ambiguous. The CDR3 spans 13 residues. Trimming removed 4 bases from V and 2 bases from J, with 9 bases in between. From germline, CDR1 is MGHRA and CDR2 YSYEKL. CDR3 sequence reads: CASSLVYPYEQYF. The CDR3 bases are TGCGCCAGCAGCCTCGTATATCCCTACGAGCAGTACTTC.

This clonotype was picked up many times. J is TRBJ2-7 and V is TRBV11-2; 9 positions agree with TRBD1. V was clipped by 5 bases and J by 3 bases; unmatched bases: 11. The CDR3 extends over 16 amino acids. Germline CDR1 reads SGHAT; CDR2 reads FQNNGV. The CDR3 DNA reads TGTGCCAGCAGCCAGTCCGGGACAGGGAATTACTACGAGCAGTACTTC. This sequence encodes CASSQSGTGNYYEQYF.